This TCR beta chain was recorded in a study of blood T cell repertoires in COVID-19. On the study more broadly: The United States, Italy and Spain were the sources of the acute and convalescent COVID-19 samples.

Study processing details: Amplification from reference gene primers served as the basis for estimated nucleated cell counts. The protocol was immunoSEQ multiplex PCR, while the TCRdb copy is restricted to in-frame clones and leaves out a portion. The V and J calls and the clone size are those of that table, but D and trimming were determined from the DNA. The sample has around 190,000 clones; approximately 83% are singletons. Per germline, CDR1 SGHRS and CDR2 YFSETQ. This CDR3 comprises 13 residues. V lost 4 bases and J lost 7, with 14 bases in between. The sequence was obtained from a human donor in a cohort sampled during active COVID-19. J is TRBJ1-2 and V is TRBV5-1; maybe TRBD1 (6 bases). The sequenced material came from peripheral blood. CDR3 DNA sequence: TGCGCCAGCAGCGACCCCGGACAGTTTGGCTACACCTTC. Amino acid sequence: CASSDPGQFGYTF.